Shown below are 25 T cell receptor beta chains from a single sample sequenced in a study of blood T cell repertoires in COVID-19. Assay: immunoSEQ multiplex PCR; the TCRdb copy retains only in-frame clones and omits some. The sample shows 120,000 to 150,000 clones, 60% to 80% of them seen only once. The sample comprised peripheral blood. All receptors come from a man between 50 and 59 years old with active or convalescent COVID-19.

The V and J genes are TRBV18 and TRBJ1-1; 9 bases match TRBD1. Per the germline V gene, CDR1 is KGHSH and CDR2 is LQKENI. This CDR3 comprises 17 residues. V trimming: 2 bases; J trimming: 1 base; junction bases outside the gene matches: 8. CDR3 sequence (DNA): TGTGCCAGCTCACCAAGGACAGGGGAGATCCCGAACACTGAAGCTTTCTTT. Translating gives CASSPRTGEIPNTEAFF.

The chain is built from TRBV5-4 and TRBJ2-7, with a weak D call TRBD2 (5 bases). Trimming pared 2 bases from V and 0 bases from J, leaving 18 bases between. Germline values: CDR1 SGHNT, CDR2 YYREEE (reference sequence). This CDR3 has 17 residues. The CDR3: CASSLFGSFYGSYEQYF. The CDR3 nucleotides read TGTGCCAGCAGCTTATTTGGGAGCTTTTATGGCTCCTACGAGCAGTACTTC.

The chain joins TRBV3-1 (or the pseudogene TRBV3-2) to TRBJ2-4; 9 bases line up with TRBD1. The length of the CDR3 is 17 residues. CDR1 is LGHDT, CDR2 YNNKEL, per germline (reference sequence). The V and J ends lost 0 bases and 6 bases, in that order; junction bases with no gene match: 9. The CDR3 DNA sequence: TGTGCCAGCAGCCAAGATATAAGGACAGGGGTTGGAAACATTCAGTACTTC. Protein sequence: CASSQDIRTGVGNIQYF.

The rearrangement links TRBV7-7 to TRBJ2-5; 7 positions agree with TRBD1. The CDR3 spans 14 residues. V lost 5 bases, J lost 2 bases, and 5 bases stayed unmatched. Per the germline V gene, CDR1 is SSHAT and CDR2 is FNYEAQ (reference sequence). The CDR3 coding sequence is TGTGCCAGCAGCCCCGGGACAGTACAAGAGACCCAGTACTTC. Protein sequence: CASSPGTVQETQYF.

This chain links TRBV7-2 with TRBJ1-5; 8 bases map to TRBD1. The CDR3 runs 15 residues. The V gene end was trimmed by 5 bases and the J gene end by 7 bases; junction bases not matched to a gene: 10. Germline CDR1 is SGHTA and CDR2 is FQGNSA. The CDR3 here is CASSVRTGREQPQHF. The DNA for the CDR3 is TGTGCCAGCAGCGTCCGGACAGGGCGGGAACAGCCCCAGCATTTT.

This clone was detected a few times. This rearrangement joins TRBV28 to TRBJ1-6; TRBD1 matches at 7 bases. With V trimmed by 3 bases and J by 7 bases, 6 bases remained unmatched. Germline V lookup: CDR1 MDHEN, CDR2 SYDVKM. The CDR3 covers 15 residues. DNA for the CDR3: TGTGCCAGCAGTTTCAGAGGGGGCACAAATTCACCCCTCCACTTT. This gives the protein CASSFRGGTNSPLHF.

V is TRBV4-1 and J is TRBJ2-7; D ambiguous. Trimming removed 1 base from V and 0 bases from J, with 16 bases in between. Germline-derived CDR1 and CDR2 are MGHRA and YSYEKL. CDR3 length: 17 residues. The DNA for the CDR3 is TGCGCCAGCAGCCAAGTAGTAGGAGACGGATCCTCCTACGAGCAGTACTTC. It translates to CASSQVVGDGSSYEQYF.

The chain combines TRBV7-9 with TRBJ1-5; 10 bases map to TRBD1. There are 16 residues in the CDR3. With V trimmed by 4 bases and J by 2 bases, 5 bases remained unmatched. Per the germline V gene, CDR1 is SEHNR and CDR2 is FQNEAQ (reference sequence). CDR3 sequence (DNA): TGTGCCAGCAGCTCATCCGGGACAGGGGGCAATCAGCCCCAGCATTTT. Its translation is CASSSSGTGGNQPQHF. Supplemented by reference TRBV7-9 and TRBJ1-5, the full variable domain reads DTGVSQNPRHKITKRGQNVTFRCDPISEHNRLYWYRQTLGQGPEFLTYFQNEAQLEKSRLLSDRFSAERPKGSFSTLEIQRTEQGDSAMYLCASSSSGTGGNQPQHFGDGTRLSIL.

Worth noting for this clone: Distinct nucleotide sequences in the sample also encode this CDR3. This sequence joins TRBV5-1 and TRBJ1-5, with 9 bases identical to TRBD1. The CDR3 covers 14 residues. V lost 3 bases and J lost 7; bases outside the gene matches: 5. The germline CDR1 and CDR2 sequences are SGHRS and YFSETQ. Here the CDR3 DNA reads TGCGCCAGCAGCTCGGGACAGGGTGGACAGCCCCAGCATTTT. Encoded protein: CASSSGQGGQPQHF.

The V call is TRBV28, the J call TRBJ1-1; possible D gene TRBD1, 5 bases. Per germline, CDR1 MDHEN and CDR2 SYDVKM. V was trimmed by 7 bases and J by 6 bases, leaving 15 bases between them. CDR3 length: 13 amino acids. The CDR3 sequence is CASIKRGLAEAFF. CDR3 bases: TGTGCCAGCATCAAAAGGGGTCTAGCTGAAGCTTTCTTT.

V gene TRBV6-5 combines with J gene TRBJ1-4; D remains ambiguous. Germline assignment: CDR1 MNHEY and CDR2 SVGAGI. The CDR3 is made up of 15 amino acids. V was clipped by 6 bases and J by 7 bases, with 18 bases between them. CDR3 residues: CASSPRGERGEKLFF. The DNA of the CDR3 is TGTGCCAGCAGCCCCAGAGGAGAGAGAGGTGAAAAACTGTTTTTT.

The chain employs TRBV18 and TRBJ1-6; no clear D gene. Trimming removed 4 bases at V and 5 bases at J, with 12 bases between. Per germline, CDR1 KGHSH and CDR2 LQKENI. The CDR3 extends over 15 amino acids. The CDR3 DNA sequence: TGTGCCAGCTCACTTGGCCATCCAAATAATTCACCCCTCCACTTT. It specifies CASSLGHPNNSPLHF.

The chain couples TRBV18 to TRBJ2-2; D unclear. Between the trimmed V and J ends, which lost 0 bases and 1 base, there was a span of 3 bases. Germline V lookup: CDR1 KGHSH, CDR2 LQKENI. This CDR3 region has 14 residues. The CDR3 bases are TGTGCCAGCTCACCACCCAAGAACACCGGGGAGCTGTTTTTT. Its protein product is CASSPPKNTGELFF.

The chain uses TRBV24-1 and TRBJ2-3; 8 nucleotides line up with TRBD2. Germline-derived CDR1 and CDR2 are KGHDR and SFDVKD. The CDR3 is 14 amino acids. Trimming removed 6 bases from V and 7 bases from J; junction bases left unmatched: 8. CDR3 amino acids: CATSPFTSGHTQYF. The CDR3 DNA reads as TGTGCCACCAGTCCCTTTACTAGCGGCCATACGCAGTATTTT.

The rearrangement joins TRBV21-1 to TRBJ2-5; TRBD1 was called by the table and not checked on the DNA. TRBV21-1 is shown as a pseudogene. The CDR3 sequence is 13 residues long. The CDR3 spells CASSPPGQETQYF. In DNA form, the CDR3 reads TGTGCCAGCAGCCCCCCAGGGCAAGAGACCCAGTACTTC.

The chain is built from TRBV27 and TRBJ2-7; D may be TRBD2 (6 bases). This CDR3 comprises 15 residues. The V gene's germline CDR1 is MNHEY and CDR2 SMNVEV (reference sequence). V lost 3 bases and J 2 bases, leaving 14 bases between the germline ends. The CDR3 region has the DNA TGTGCCAGCAGTTTGGGCGGGTGGGAGGCCTACGAGCAGTACTTC. Its protein is CASSLGGWEAYEQYF.

This clone was detected a few times. The J gene is TRBJ2-5, the V gene TRBV19, with 14 bases lining up with TRBD2. CDR1 is LNHDA and CDR2 is SQIVND in the germline V gene (reference sequence). The CDR3 spans 18 residues. The junction had 13 bases not matched to a gene; V was cut back by 6 bases and J by 4 bases. The CDR3 DNA is TGTGCCAGTAGCAGCGGTGTCCCGGGGACTAGCGGGAGAGAGACCCAGTACTTC. Translated, it gives CASSSGVPGTSGRETQYF.

The V gene is TRBV3-1 (or the pseudogene TRBV3-2), the J gene TRBJ2-1; a possible D gene is TRBD2 (6 bases). V gave up 2 bases and J gave up 4 bases, with 12 bases separating them. The V gene's germline CDR1 is LGHDT and CDR2 YNNKEL (reference sequence). CDR3 size: 15 residues. This CDR3 is CASSQPGTLYNEQFF. CDR3 in DNA: TGTGCCAGCAGCCAACCCGGGACTTTGTACAATGAGCAGTTCTTC.

The genes are TRBV28 and TRBJ1-4; 7 bases line up with TRBD1. J gave up 8 bases and V 6 bases, and 12 bases lay outside the gene matches. Germline lookup yields CDR1 MDHEN and CDR2 SYDVKM. The CDR3 has 15 amino acids. The CDR3 spells CASSDRTGPREKLFF. The CDR3 DNA reads TGTGCCAGCAGCGACCGGACAGGCCCCAGGGAAAAACTGTTTTTT.

This clone has only one observation. The J gene is TRBJ2-7, the V gene TRBV3-1 (or the pseudogene TRBV3-2), with TRBD1 matching 7 bases. V shed 2 bases and J 3 bases; nucleotides not matched to a gene: 4. The CDR3 spans 14 residues. Germline V gives CDR1 LGHDT, CDR2 YNNKEL (reference sequence). The CDR3 DNA is TGTGCCAGCAGCCAAACGGGACAGATCTACGAGCAGTACTTC. Encoded protein: CASSQTGQIYEQYF.

This sequence joins TRBV19 and TRBJ1-1; D is possibly TRBD1 (5 bases). The CDR3 is 14 residues long. The germline gives CDR1 LNHDA, CDR2 SQIVND (reference sequence). Trimming cost V 4 bases and J 0 bases, with 9 bases left between them. The DNA of the CDR3 is TGTGCCAGTAGTAGGGGACTGCTGAACACTGAAGCTTTCTTT. This gives the protein CASSRGLLNTEAFF.

The chain employs TRBV9 and TRBJ2-5; 7 nucleotides line up with TRBD1. The CDR3 covers 17 residues. Germline trimming cut 3 bases from V and 1 base from J; bases unmatched to any gene: 12. Looked up from germline, CDR1 is SGDLS and CDR2 is YYNGEE. CDR3 in DNA: TGTGCCAGCAGCGACTCGACAGGGCCCATCACCCAAGAGACCCAGTACTTC. Protein product: CASSDSTGPITQETQYF.

This clone was recorded once. The rearrangement links TRBV6-1 to TRBJ1-2, with 7 bases fitting TRBD1. CDR1 is MNHNS and CDR2 is SASEGT in the germline V gene. V lost 0 bases and J lost 3; bases outside the gene matches: 1. The CDR3 runs to 14 residues. CDR3 coding DNA: TGTGCCAGCAGTGAAGCGGACAGGTACTATGGCTACACCTTC. Its protein product is CASSEADRYYGYTF.

The chain joins TRBV6-4 to TRBJ1-6; D might be TRBD1 (5 bases). Germline loops: CDR1 MRHNA, CDR2 SNTAGT. V lost 6 bases, J lost 9 bases, and 18 bases lay in between. This CDR3 has 15 amino acids. CDR3 amino acids: CASSRDSELGSPLHF. CDR3 nucleotide sequence: TGTGCCAGCAGCCGGGACTCAGAACTGGGTTCACCCCTCCACTTT.

The chain has TRBV28 and TRBJ1-5, with 7 positions matching TRBD1. The length of the CDR3 is 19 residues. V lost 7 bases, J lost 3 bases, and 21 bases stayed unmatched. Germline loops: CDR1 MDHEN, CDR2 SYDVKM. The CDR3 sequence: CASNLRRGLYKRANQPQHF. The CDR3 DNA reads TGTGCCAGCAACCTTAGGAGGGGGCTCTATAAAAGGGCCAATCAGCCCCAGCATTTT.